One sample yielded the 29 T cell receptor beta chains listed below, sequenced in a study of identical twins. In TCRdb, the 5' RACE reads were re-called with MiXCR into one record per CDR3 protein. The sample has 450,000 to 650,000 distinct CDR3 sequences; 9% to 10% are singletons. These same data were also listed under a study on yellow fever vaccine responses in identical twins.

Sequencing was done on a sample of PBMCs. The receptors were sampled from a woman aged 18-29 years in good health.

The rearrangement joins TRBV3-1 to TRBJ2-1, with 11 bases aligning to TRBD2. The ends lost 4 bases at V and 3 bases at J; junction bases unmatched: 8. Germline V lookup: CDR1 LGHDT, CDR2 YNNKEL (reference sequence). There are 17 residues in the CDR3. The CDR3 reads CASSRYPSGGYYNEQFF. CDR3 nucleotides: TGTGCCAGCAGCCGATACCCTAGCGGGGGGTACTACAATGAGCAGTTCTTC.

This clonotype has just a few counts. The rearrangement uses TRBV5-1 and TRBJ2-7, with 9 bases lining up with TRBD1. Germline V gene sequence: CDR1 SGHRS, CDR2 YFSETQ. CDR3 size: 17 residues. V shed 0 bases, J shed 1 base, and the junction held 8 bases outside the gene matches. CDR3 coding DNA: TGCGCCAGCAGCTTGGACATGGACAGGGGAGAATCCTACGAGCAGTACTTC. This translates into CASSLDMDRGESYEQYF. The whole variable domain, filled in from reference TRBV5-1 and TRBJ2-7, reads KAGVTQTPRYLIKTRGQQVTLSCSPISGHRSVSWYQQTPGQGLQFLFEYFSETQRNKGNFPGRFSGRQFSNSRSEMNVSTLELGDSALYLCASSLDMDRGESYEQYFGPGTRLTVT.

This chain uses TRBV4-2 with TRBJ2-3; D assignment may be TRBD1 or TRBD2 (5 bases each). The ends were cut back, 0 bases at V and 5 bases at J, with 18 bases in the middle. Germline loops: CDR1 LGHNA, CDR2 YNFKEQ. This CDR3 region has 17 residues. CDR3 nucleotides: TGTGCCAGCAGCCAAGATAAATACGAGGGGCCAGTAGATACGCAGTATTTT. Residues: CASSQDKYEGPVDTQYF.

The J gene is TRBJ2-1, the V gene TRBV20-1, with D hard to call. This CDR3 is built from 11 residues. V was trimmed by 6 bases and J by 4 bases, leaving 7 bases between them. CDR1 and CDR2 from the germline V gene are DFQATT and SNEGSKA (reference sequence). The CDR3 DNA sequence: TGCAGTGCCGAGGTTTACAATGAGCAGTTCTTC. It encodes CSAEVYNEQFF.

CDR3 sequence: CASSYRQGGYEQYF. The CDR3 nucleotides read TGTGCCAGCAGTTACAGGCAGGGGGGCTACGAGCAGTACTTC. The chain joins TRBV6-2 or TRBV6-3 to TRBJ2-7; possibly TRBD1 for D (7 bases). The germline gives CDR1 MNHEY, CDR2 SVGEGT. The germline V and J ends were trimmed by 2 bases and 3 bases, with 11 bases remaining between them. The CDR3 is 14 residues long.

This clonotype was picked up a small number of times. The chain has TRBV12-3 or TRBV12-4 and TRBJ2-1; D is undetermined. There are 16 residues in the CDR3. Trimming took 7 bases from V and 2 from J, leaving 18 bases between them. The CDR3 DNA reads as TGTGCCAGCAATCACGGCCAGGAATCACCCTACAATGAGCAGTTCTTC. Amino acids: CASNHGQESPYNEQFF.

The chain carries TRBV29-1 and TRBJ1-1, with 7 bases fitting TRBD1. CDR3 length equals 14 residues. CDR1 and CDR2 (germline): SQVTM, ANQGSEA. V shed 5 bases, J shed 3 bases, and the junction held 9 bases outside the gene matches. For the CDR3, the DNA is TGCAGCGTTTTACCAGGGGGATCCTACACTGAAGCTTTCTTT. This sequence encodes CSVLPGGSYTEAFF.

There are a few counts of this clonotype. The chain recombines TRBV6-2 or TRBV6-3 with TRBJ1-2; D is unclear. CDR1 is MNHEY and CDR2 is SVGEGT in the germline V gene. V was shortened by 6 bases and J by 6 bases, with 14 bases between the two germline ends. The CDR3 runs to 13 residues. CDR3 region: CASSRSGLDGYTF. CDR3 coding DNA: TGTGCCAGCAGCCGTTCGGGATTGGATGGCTACACCTTC.

This clonotype was observed many times. The rearrangement uses TRBV29-1 and TRBJ2-1; 7 nucleotides match TRBD2. The CDR3 loop spans 15 amino acids. The germline V gene encodes CDR1 SQVTM and CDR2 ANQGSEA. V lost 3 bases and J lost 3; bases outside the gene matches: 8. For the CDR3, the DNA is TGCAGCGTTGATGGGCTAGCGGATATCTACAATGAGCAGTTCTTC. As protein: CSVDGLADIYNEQFF.

In this sample, this clonotype turned up many times. The J gene is TRBJ2-3, the V gene TRBV6-5, with D possibly being TRBD2 (5 bases). Trimming removed 2 bases from V and 4 bases from J, with 16 bases in between. Germline V gene lookup returns CDR1 MNHEY and CDR2 SVGAGI. The CDR3 sequence is 16 residues long. CDR3 protein: CASSYKSEGAADTQYF. For the CDR3, the DNA is TGTGCCAGCAGTTACAAGAGCGAGGGAGCGGCAGATACGCAGTATTTT.

This clonotype was detected a few times. The rearrangement links TRBV12-3 or TRBV12-4 to TRBJ1-4; D gene unclear. The CDR3 extends over 12 amino acids. V was cut by 4 bases and J by 8 bases, with 8 bases left in between. This CDR3 reads CASSWLGEKLFF. CDR3 DNA: TGTGCCAGCAGTTGGCTAGGGGAAAAACTGTTTTTT.

This clonotype came up a few times. The chain carries TRBV11-2 and TRBJ2-7, with D uncertain. V lost 1 base and J 2 bases, leaving 21 bases between the germline ends. The CDR3 length is 18 residues. In germline, CDR1 is SGHAT, CDR2 FQNNGV. The CDR3 DNA sequence: TGTGCCAGCAGCTTAGTGTGGCAGCGTGGTCCCGGTGCCTACGAGCAGTACTTC. This translates into CASSLVWQRGPGAYEQYF.

The table lists this clonotype with a few counts. The V call is TRBV6-2 or TRBV6-3, the J call TRBJ2-5; D is uncertain. The CDR3 is 15 amino acids. V was pared by 2 bases and J by 3 bases, with 13 bases between. The germline V gene has CDR1 MNHEY and CDR2 SVGEGT. The CDR3 region is CASSYMSALEETQYF. The DNA of the CDR3 is TGTGCCAGCAGTTACATGTCCGCGTTAGAAGAGACCCAGTACTTC.

This clonotype was observed a few times. The chain recombines TRBV15 with TRBJ2-1; D remains ambiguous. The CDR3 extends over 16 amino acids. Germline V gene sequence: CDR1 LNHNV, CDR2 YYDKDF (reference sequence). Deletions cut 3 bases from V and 4 bases from J, with 16 bases between. CDR3 residues: CATSSQPRTPYNEQFF. The CDR3, as DNA: TGTGCCACCAGCAGCCAACCGCGGACCCCGTACAATGAGCAGTTCTTC.

A few counts support this clonotype. This chain links TRBV30 with TRBJ2-1, with 8 bases lining up with TRBD2. The CDR3 spans 13 residues. The trim removed 7 bases at V and 0 bases at J, leaving 2 bases unmatched. CDR1 GTSNPN and CDR2 SVGIG come from the germline V gene (reference sequence). For the CDR3, the DNA is TGTGCCTTAGCGGGAAGCTCCTACAATGAGCAGTTCTTC. Protein product: CALAGSSYNEQFF.

This clonotype has ten or more counts. The chain combines TRBV6-1 with TRBJ1-1; perhaps TRBD1 as D (5 bases). CDR1 and CDR2 (germline): MNHNS, SASEGT. The CDR3 length is 10 residues. Trimming left V 6 bases short and J 9 bases short, with 8 bases between. The CDR3 DNA sequence: TGTGCCAGCAGAGCAGGGCAAGCTTTCTTT. Amino acids: CASRAGQAFF.

This clonotype was seen many times. The chain uses TRBV12-3 or TRBV12-4 and TRBJ2-3; tentatively, D is TRBD2 (5 bases). V was shortened by 3 bases and J by 2 bases, with 12 bases between the two germline ends. CDR3 length equals 15 residues. The CDR3 sequence is CASSFKRLITDTQYF. The CDR3 nucleotides are TGTGCCAGCAGTTTTAAGCGGCTGATCACAGATACGCAGTATTTT.

V and J are TRBV6-1 and TRBJ2-7; 11 bases are a match to TRBD2. There are 16 residues in the CDR3. Germline CDR1 and CDR2: MNHNS and SASEGT. V shed 6 bases and J 1 base; nucleotides not matched to a gene: 8. The CDR3 DNA follows: TGTGCCAGCAGCGGACTAGCGGGTAGGAAATCCTACGAGCAGTACTTC. Translation gives CASSGLAGRKSYEQYF.

A few counts support this clonotype. The chain has TRBV20-1 and TRBJ2-7; D remains ambiguous. The CDR3 length is 12 residues. From germline, CDR1 is DFQATT and CDR2 SNEGSKA (reference sequence). Trimming stripped 0 bases from V and 3 bases from J, with 6 bases between. CDR3 protein: CSARESHYEQYF. The CDR3 DNA reads as TGCAGTGCTAGAGAGTCCCACTACGAGCAGTACTTC.

This clonotype has just a few counts. V gene TRBV12-2 combines with J gene TRBJ2-1; no DNA check was done on the table's D call, TRBD2. TRBV12-2 is a recognized pseudogene. This CDR3 has 16 residues. The CDR3, as DNA: TGTGCAAGTCGCTCACTAGCGGGAGGCTCCTACAATGAGCAGTTCTTC. Its translation is CASRSLAGGSYNEQFF.

The chain recombines TRBV11-3 with TRBJ2-1; D tentatively fits TRBD1 or TRBD2 (5 bases each). V was trimmed by 5 bases and J by 4 bases, leaving 15 bases between them. The CDR3 spans 15 residues. Germline lookup yields CDR1 SGHNT and CDR2 YENEEA. CDR3 protein: CASSARDGDYNEQFF. CDR3 nucleotides: TGTGCCAGCAGCGCCCGGGACGGAGATTACAATGAGCAGTTCTTC.

This rearrangement joins TRBV20-1 to TRBJ2-7; 10 bases align to TRBD2. V trimming: 5 bases; J trimming: 2 bases; junction bases outside the gene matches: 9. From germline, CDR1 is DFQATT and CDR2 SNEGSKA (reference sequence). CDR3 length: 15 residues. The CDR3 reads CSAEPGLALTYEQYF. CDR3 nucleotides: TGCAGTGCTGAGCCGGGACTAGCGTTGACCTACGAGCAGTACTTC.

The sample holds a few counts of this clonotype. The chain combines TRBV20-1 with TRBJ2-5; D unresolved. V was shortened by 0 bases and J by 0 bases, with 5 bases between the two germline ends. The CDR3 is 13 amino acids. CDR1 and CDR2 (germline): DFQATT, SNEGSKA (reference sequence). In nucleotides, the CDR3 is TGCAGTGCTAGAGAAAACGACCAAGAGACCCAGTACTTC. The encoded protein is CSARENDQETQYF.

The chain carries TRBV3-1 and TRBJ2-5; 7 nucleotides agree with TRBD1. The CDR3 sequence is 16 residues long. The trim removed 4 bases at V and 0 bases at J, leaving 8 bases unmatched. Per the germline V gene, CDR1 is LGHDT and CDR2 is YNNKEL (reference sequence). This CDR3 reads CASSPPHRGYQETQYF. CDR3 in DNA: TGTGCCAGCAGCCCCCCCCACAGGGGTTACCAAGAGACCCAGTACTTC.

The genes are TRBV29-1 and TRBJ2-1; TRBD2 matches 9 bases. This CDR3 region has 14 residues. CDR1 and CDR2 from the germline V gene are SQVTM and ANQGSEA. V trimming: 5 bases; J trimming: 4 bases; junction bases outside the gene matches: 6. In nucleotides, the CDR3 is TGCAGCGTTTGGACTAGCGTATATTACAATGAGCAGTTCTTC. Residues: CSVWTSVYYNEQFF.

The V gene is TRBV7-9, the J gene TRBJ2-2; D assignment may be TRBD1 or TRBD2 (5 bases each). The V gene's germline CDR1 is SEHNR and CDR2 FQNEAQ (reference sequence). The CDR3 totals 15 residues. Trimming stripped 5 bases from V and 5 bases from J, with 15 bases between. The CDR3 DNA follows: TGTGCCAGCAGCCCCGGGACCACGCGGACCGGGGAGCTGTTTTTT. Translating gives CASSPGTTRTGELFF.

There are a few counts of this clonotype. The V call is TRBV27, the J call TRBJ1-5; D might be TRBD1 (5 bases). This CDR3 has 14 residues. Trimming left V 10 bases short and J 0 bases short, with 13 bases between. Germline-derived CDR1 and CDR2 are MNHEY and SMNVEV (reference sequence). The CDR3, as DNA: TGTGCCACCTCCGGGGACTATAGCAATCAGCCCCAGCATTTT. Translated, it gives CATSGDYSNQPQHF.

This clonotype was seen a handful of times. CDR3 region: CASSTSRVPNEQFF. In DNA, the CDR3 is TGTGCCAGCAGTACCTCTAGGGTACCCAATGAGCAGTTCTTC. The V gene is TRBV12-3 or TRBV12-4, the J gene TRBJ2-1; D gene unclear. The CDR3 extends over 14 amino acids. V lost 5 bases to trimming and J lost 6 bases, with 14 bases between them.

This clonotype was seen ten or more times. The rearrangement uses TRBV2 and TRBJ2-5; D perhaps matches TRBD1 (5 bases). Trimming removed 0 bases at V and 5 bases at J, with 13 bases between. Germline V gene lookup returns CDR1 SNHLY and CDR2 FYNNEI. The CDR3 is 15 amino acids. CDR3 amino acids: CASSEAIIGAETQYF. CDR3 coding DNA: TGTGCCAGCAGTGAAGCGATAATAGGGGCCGAGACCCAGTACTTC.